A selection of T cell receptor beta chains follows, all from one sample in a study of blood T cell repertoires in COVID-19. Produced via immunoSEQ multiplex PCR; TCRdb's table is partial and in-frame only. The sample lists 150,000 to 200,000 clones, less than 85% occurring once. The source material was peripheral blood. The receptors here all came from a human donor with acute or convalescent COVID-19. The donor label of this sample is uncertain. CDR3s include the opening cysteine and the closing phenylalanine or tryptophan. The D gene is left open where the match is weak.

V gene	D gene	J gene	CDR3 length	CDR3 protein	CDR3 DNA
TRBV10-1	-	TRBJ2-3	13	CASSAHPTDTQYF	TGCGCCAGCAGTGCACACCCCACAGATACGCAGTATTTT
TRBV6-6	-	TRBJ2-5	12	CASSYPGETQYF	TGTGCCAGCAGTTATCCGGGGGAGACCCAGTACTTC
TRBV7-9	TRBD2	TRBJ2-3	17	CASSLGLAGVRTDTQYF	TGTGCCAGCAGCTTGGGGCTAGCGGGGGTTCGCACAGATACGCAGTATTTT
TRBV18	-	TRBJ2-3	11	CASSPRDTQYF	TGTGCCAGCTCACCTCGGGATACGCAGTATTTT
TRBV7-9	-	TRBJ1-1	12	CASSLASGEAFF	TGTGCCAGCAGCTTAGCGTCGGGTGAAGCTTTCTTT
TRBV24-1	TRBD1	TRBJ2-1	16	CATSDLGQGGTVEQFF	TGTGCCACCAGTGATTTGGGACAGGGCGGTACTGTTGAGCAGTTCTTC
TRBV7-3	-	TRBJ1-2	15	CASSSDPGVPYGYTF	TGTGCCAGCAGCTCAGACCCAGGGGTCCCTTATGGCTACACCTTC
TRBV18	TRBD2	TRBJ2-1	15	CASSLSGGGYNEQFF	TGTGCCAGCTCTCTCTCGGGGGGGGGCTACAATGAGCAGTTCTTC
TRBV27	-	TRBJ2-5	17	CASSLQASLRGKETQYF	TGTGCCAGCAGTTTGCAAGCTTCCCTTCGGGGTAAGGAGACCCAGTACTTC
TRBV6-6	-	TRBJ1-6	19	CASSPTRHGVYSYNSPLHF	TGTGCCAGCAGTCCCACCCGACACGGCGTTTATTCCTATAATTCACCCCTCCACTTT
TRBV11-3	-	TRBJ2-1	15	CASSLGTNYYNEQFF	TGTGCCAGCAGCTTAGGGACAAATTACTACAATGAGCAGTTCTTC
TRBV19	TRBD1	TRBJ1-2	13	CASWDSPFYGYTF	TGTGCCAGCTGGGACAGCCCCTTCTATGGCTACACCTTC
TRBV9	TRBD2	TRBJ2-5	16	CASSPGGGGATETQYF	TGTGCCAGCAGCCCCGGAGGCGGGGGGGCTACCGAGACCCAGTACTTC
TRBV11-1	TRBD1	TRBJ1-1	16	CASSFSGGLMNTEAFF	TGTGCCAGCAGCTTCTCAGGGGGATTGATGAACACTGAAGCTTTCTTT
TRBV7-3	-	TRBJ1-6	16	CASSLVGTDQNSPLHF	TGTGCCAGCAGCTTAGTAGGAACAGATCAAAATTCACCCCTCCACTTT
TRBV2	TRBD1	TRBJ2-7	15	CASRARQGNAHEQYF	TGTGCCAGCAGAGCGAGACAGGGAAATGCTCACGAGCAGTACTTC
TRBV10-1	TRBD1	TRBJ2-2	15	CASSESRQGAGELFF	TGCGCCAGCAGTGAGTCGCGACAGGGGGCCGGGGAGCTGTTTTTT
TRBV6-2/TRBV6-3	TRBD2	TRBJ2-3	15	CASSYTSGGRDTQYF	TGTGCCAGCAGTTACACTAGCGGGGGGCGGGATACGCAGTATTTT
TRBV6-6	-	TRBJ1-6	16	CASSYSGGAGNSPLHF	TGTGCCAGCAGTTACTCTGGAGGGGCAGGGAATTCACCCCTCCACTTT
TRBV9	-	TRBJ2-2	15	CASSVKQQNTGELFF	TGTGCCAGCAGCGTAAAACAGCAGAACACCGGGGAGCTGTTTTTT
TRBV11-3	-	TRBJ1-2	14	CASSSSGLGYGYTF	TGTGCCAGCAGCTCCTCAGGGTTGGGCTATGGCTACACCTTC
TRBV6-5	-	TRBJ1-5	13	CASSRGGYQPQHF	TGTGCCAGCAGTCGAGGGGGTTATCAGCCCCAGCATTTT
TRBV14	-	TRBJ1-2	14	CASSQDPGHWGYTF	TGTGCCAGCAGCCAAGATCCAGGGCACTGGGGCTACACCTTC
TRBV28	-	TRBJ2-3	13	CASKGRGTDTQYF	TGTGCCAGCAAGGGGCGTGGCACAGATACGCAGTATTTT
TRBV5-1	TRBD1	TRBJ1-5	15	CASSGSGGSGQPQHF	TGCGCCAGCAGCGGATCAGGGGGCTCGGGTCAGCCCCAGCATTTT
TRBV7-2	-	TRBJ1-6	16	CASSSQGSNSQTLLHF	TGTGCCAGCAGCTCACAGGGTAGTAACAGCCAAACCCTCCTCCACTTT